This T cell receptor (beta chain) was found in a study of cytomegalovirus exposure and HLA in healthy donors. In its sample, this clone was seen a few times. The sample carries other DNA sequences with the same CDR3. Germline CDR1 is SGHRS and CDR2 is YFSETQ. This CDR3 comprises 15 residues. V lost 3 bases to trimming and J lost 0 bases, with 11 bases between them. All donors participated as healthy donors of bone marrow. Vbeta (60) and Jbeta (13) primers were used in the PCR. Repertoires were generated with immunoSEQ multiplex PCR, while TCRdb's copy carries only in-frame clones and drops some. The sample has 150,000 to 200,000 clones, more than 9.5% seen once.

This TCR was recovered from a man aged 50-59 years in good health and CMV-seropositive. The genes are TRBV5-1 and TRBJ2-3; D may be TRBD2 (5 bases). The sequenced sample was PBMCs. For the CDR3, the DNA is TGCGCCAGCAGCTCCGGCGGGTATAGCACAGATACGCAGTATTTT. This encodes CASSSGGYSTDTQYF.